This T cell receptor (beta chain) is drawn from a study of human T cells and chemical hapten exposure. Turning to the study itself: Diphenylcyclopropenone, dosed weekly to the scalp, was given to patients throughout the roughly 25-week study.

Concerning this clonotype: The antigen is undetermined.

Study conclusions and caveats: Large CDR3 similarity clusters arose significantly more often from expanded TCRs than from controls. No shift was seen in TCRs above 1 in 1000 frequency with DPC sensitization.

Via MiXCR, TCRdb re-called the RACE reads, giving one row per CDR3 protein. This repertoire shows approximately 260,000 distinct CDR3 sequences, roughly 7.7% found once; its top ten account for more than 0.95%. The CDR3 has 17 amino acids. V shed 3 bases and J shed 3 bases, with 21 bases lying between them. Germline-derived CDR1 and CDR2 are DFQATT and SNEGSKA (reference sequence). As to time point: pre-sensitization, week 0. Described treatment: therapeutic diphenylcyclopropenone sensitization with weekly scalp DPC. The chain couples TRBV20-1 to TRBJ1-5, with D unclear. The TCR sequence derives from a young man with alopecia areata. Some clones in this sample may be carry-over from other donors' samples. Sample: whole blood, taken in connection with sensitization to the hapten diphenylcyclopropenone (DPC). This CDR3 is CSASEFRLLFANQPQHF. As DNA, the CDR3 is TGCAGTGCTAGTGAATTTAGGCTTCTGTTCGCCAATCAGCCCCAGCATTTT.